The 12 T cell receptor beta chains listed next were all sequenced from one sample in a study of shared clonotypes between healthy human individuals. Generated by immunoSEQ multiplex PCR, the TCRdb table keeps only in-frame clones and is missing some. The table shows over a million clones, with roughly 96% occurring only once. Sequencing input: naive CD4+ T cells sorted from blood. Stated subset: CD45RA+ positively selected. Source of these receptors: a man younger than 40 in good health.

The CDR3 sequence is CASSQLSLGQGPYEQYF. The CDR3 DNA reads as TGTGCCAGCAGTCAATTGTCCCTAGGACAGGGGCCCTACGAGCAGTACTTC. The V call is TRBV28, the J call TRBJ2-7; 9 bases are shared with TRBD1. CDR3 length equals 17 residues. The germline CDR1 and CDR2 sequences are MDHEN and SYDVKM. V lost 5 bases and J lost 2; bases outside the gene matches: 13. The variable domain in full, with the rest retrieved from reference TRBV28 and TRBJ2-7, is DVKVTQSSRYLVKRTGEKVFLECVQDMDHENMFWYRQDPGLGLRLIYFSYDVKMKEKGDIPEGYSVSREKKERFSLILESASTNQTSMYLCASSQLSLGQGPYEQYFGPGTRLTVT.

The rearrangement joins TRBV7-2 to TRBJ1-2; no firm D call. The CDR3 contains 12 residues. Germline V CDR1 and CDR2: SGHTA, FQGNSA. V dropped 8 bases and J dropped 7 bases, with 14 bases sitting between them. In nucleotides, the CDR3 is TGTGCCAGCGCAATAGGCGTAAGTGGCTACACCTTC. This translates into CASAIGVSGYTF.

The chain links TRBV11-2 to TRBJ2-2; the match to TRBD2 covers 10 bases. CDR3 length: 16 residues. The V segment lost 5 bases and the J segment 4 bases; nucleotides outside the gene matches: 7. Germline V gene data show CDR1 as SGHAT and CDR2 as FQNNGV. This CDR3 reads CASSLLAGVATGELFF. The DNA of the CDR3 is TGTGCCAGCAGCCTGCTAGCGGGAGTGGCCACCGGGGAGCTGTTTTTT. The full variable domain, its missing parts supplied by reference TRBV11-2 and TRBJ2-2, is EAGVAQSPRYKIIEKRQSVAFWCNPISGHATLYWYQQILGQGPKLLIQFQNNGVVDDSQLPKDRFSAERLKGVDSTLKIQPAKLEDSAVYLCASSLLAGVATGELFFGEGSRLTVL.

The rearrangement links TRBV27 to TRBJ2-7; TRBD2 is a possible D gene (5 bases). Trimming cost V 11 bases and J 0 bases, with 23 bases left between them. The CDR3 extends over 16 amino acids. The V gene's germline CDR1 is MNHEY and CDR2 SMNVEV (reference sequence). The CDR3 protein is CAAGIPIGPSSYEQYF. The CDR3 nucleotides read TGTGCCGCCGGGATTCCTATCGGGCCTAGCTCCTACGAGCAGTACTTC.

This chain uses TRBV9 with TRBJ1-3; 9 bases map to TRBD1. CDR3 size: 16 residues. Trimming removed 4 bases from V and 0 bases from J; junction bases left unmatched: 5. Germline values: CDR1 SGDLS, CDR2 YYNGEE. The DNA of the CDR3 is TGTGCCAGCAGCAGGGACAGGGCCCTCTCTGGAAACACCATATATTTT. This codes for CASSRDRALSGNTIYF.

CDR3 loop: CASSLGGRHILNTQYF. In DNA form, the CDR3 reads TGTGCCAGCAGTTTAGGGGGGCGCCACATATTGAATACGCAGTATTTT. The chain uses TRBV28 and TRBJ2-3; D tentatively reads TRBD1 or TRBD2 (6 bases each). V gave up 2 bases and J gave up 7 bases, with 19 bases separating them. CDR1 is MDHEN, CDR2 SYDVKM, per germline. The length of the CDR3 is 16 residues.

The chain joins TRBV6-6 to TRBJ2-5; D is possibly TRBD1 (6 bases). V lost 3 bases and J lost 4, with 12 bases in between. This CDR3 has 14 residues. The germline CDR1 and CDR2 sequences are MNHNY and SVGAGI (reference sequence). The CDR3 DNA reads as TGTGCCAGCAGTTATCGGCAGGGGACAGAGACCCAGTACTTC. Encoded protein: CASSYRQGTETQYF.

This chain links TRBV5-4 with TRBJ2-7, with D perhaps TRBD1 (5 bases). The ends were cut back, 3 bases at V and 1 base at J, with 11 bases in the middle. Germline-derived CDR1 and CDR2 are SGHNT and YYREEE (reference sequence). CDR3 length: 14 residues. This chain's CDR3 is CASSSPGQSYEQYF. Here the CDR3 DNA reads TGTGCCAGCAGCTCCCCCGGACAATCCTACGAGCAGTACTTC.

The chain is built from TRBV5-1 and TRBJ2-5, with 9 positions matching TRBD2. Losses at the gene ends were 1 base for V and 4 bases for J; bases not matched to a gene: 5. The CDR3 extends over 15 amino acids. From germline, CDR1 is SGHRS and CDR2 YFSETQ. The CDR3 loop is CASSLFLAGRETQYF. The CDR3 nucleotides read TGCGCCAGCAGCTTGTTTCTAGCGGGACGAGAGACCCAGTACTTC.

V is TRBV9 and J is TRBJ2-2; D call uncertain. Germline CDR1 SGDLS, CDR2 YYNGEE. V lost 0 bases to trimming and J lost 1 base, with 4 bases between them. The CDR3 is made up of 14 amino acids. CDR3 in amino acids: CASSVVVNTGELFF. Written as DNA, the CDR3 is TGTGCCAGCAGCGTAGTCGTGAACACCGGGGAGCTGTTTTTT.

This chain joins TRBV25-1 and TRBJ2-3; D is unclear. Trimming pared 3 bases from V and 6 bases from J, leaving 10 bases between. Germline-derived CDR1 and CDR2 are MGHDK and SYGVNS. The CDR3 is made up of 13 amino acids. The CDR3 DNA reads as TGTGCCAGCAGTGAGAGACCGGGCGATACGCAGTATTTT. It is translated as CASSERPGDTQYF.

As for this clone: Other DNA sequences of this sample code for an identical CDR3. V is TRBV14 and J is TRBJ1-1; 10 bases are shared with TRBD1. The CDR3 has 15 residues. V lost 2 bases and J lost 1; bases outside the gene matches: 1. From germline, CDR1 is SGHDN and CDR2 FVKESK. The CDR3 region has the DNA TGTGCCAGCAGCCAAAGGACAGGGGGGAACACTGAAGCTTTCTTT. Encoded protein: CASSQRTGGNTEAFF.